This TCR beta chain was recorded in a study of T cells in tuberculosis. Per the germline V gene, CDR1 is MDHEN and CDR2 is SYDVKM. The trim removed 5 bases at V and 6 bases at J, leaving 6 bases unmatched. The CDR3 runs to 15 residues. Adolescents were screened for latent TB by skin test and IGRA. A note on this clone: Its specificity is unknown.

Sequenced by immunoSEQ multiplex PCR; TCRdb stores in-frame clones only, minus some. The table shows some 26,000 clones, with over 85% occurring only once. Regarding the study as a whole: Shorter CDR3-alpha in active tuberculosis partly drove smaller distances.

The material sequenced was PBMCs. The source of this sequence is a donor aged 10 to 29 with latent tuberculosis or without tuberculosis infection. Some clones in this sample may be carry-over from other donors' samples. The chain employs TRBV28 and TRBJ2-7, with TRBD2 matching 14 bases. CDR3 region: CASSPQTSGRVEQYF. The CDR3, as DNA: TGTGCCAGCAGTCCCCAGACTAGCGGGAGGGTCGAGCAGTACTTC.